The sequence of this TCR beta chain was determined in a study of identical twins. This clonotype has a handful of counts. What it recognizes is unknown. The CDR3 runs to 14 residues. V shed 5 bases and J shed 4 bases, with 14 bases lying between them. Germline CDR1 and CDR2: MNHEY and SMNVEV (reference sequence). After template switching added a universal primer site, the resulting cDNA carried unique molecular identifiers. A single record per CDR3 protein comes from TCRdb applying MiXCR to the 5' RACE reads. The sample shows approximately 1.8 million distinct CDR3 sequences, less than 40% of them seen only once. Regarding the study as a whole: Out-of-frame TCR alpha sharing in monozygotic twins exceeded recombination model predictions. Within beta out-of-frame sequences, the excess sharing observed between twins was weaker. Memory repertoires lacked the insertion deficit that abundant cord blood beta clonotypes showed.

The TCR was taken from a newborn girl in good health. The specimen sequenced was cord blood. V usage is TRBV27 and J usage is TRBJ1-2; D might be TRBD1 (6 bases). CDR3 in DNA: TGTGCCAGCAGTACCTCAGGGGATGGCTATGGCTACACCTTC. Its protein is CASSTSGDGYGYTF.